These T cell receptor beta chains were read from a single sample in a study of CD8+ T cells in alopecia areata. Method: immunoSEQ multiplex PCR; TCRdb's copy keeps in-frame clones and lacks some. The data contain some 210,000 clones, approximately 61% of them singletons. The starting material was CD4+ T cells sorted from blood, obtained at week 0. The source of these receptors is a human donor with alopecia areata. Both conserved end residues are part of each CDR3. The order of the fields is D gene, CDR3 length, clone size, V gene, J gene, CDR3 protein, CDR3 DNA. A D gene is named only where the DNA matches it firmly. Not every row has a clone size; where given, it reads once, few, many or a size class.

>.|15|.|TRBV10-3|TRBJ1-2
CAISEFGTGDYGYTF
TGTGCCATCAGTGAGTTCGGGACGGGGGATTATGGCTACACCTTC
>.|19|.|TRBV5-6|TRBJ2-1
CASSRRAASSVSSYNEQFF
TGTGCCAGCAGCCGTCGCGCAGCGTCCTCGGTTAGCTCCTACAATGAGCAGTTCTTC
>TRBD1|16|.|TRBV4-1|TRBJ1-2
CASSQGFWDRGYGYTF
TGCGCCAGCAGCCAGGGGTTTTGGGACAGGGGCTATGGCTACACCTTC
>.|14|few|TRBV30|TRBJ2-2
CAWSVAPRPGELFF
TGTGCCTGGAGTGTGGCGCCCCGTCCCGGGGAGCTGTTTTTT
>.|15|.|TRBV9|TRBJ1-5
CASSTDGEHNQPQHF
TGTGCCAGCAGCACTGACGGGGAACATAATCAGCCCCAGCATTTT
>.|11|.|TRBV20-1|TRBJ1-2
CSVWLPGGYTF
TGCAGTGTTTGGTTGCCTGGGGGCTACACCTTC
>TRBD2|16|.|TRBV12-5|TRBJ2-2
CASGLGRGRSTGELFF
TGTGCTAGTGGTTTAGGGAGGGGAAGATCCACCGGGGAGCTGTTTTTT
>.|15|.|TRBV7-3|TRBJ1-1
CASSLSGGGGTEAFF
TGTGCCAGCAGCTTATCGGGAGGGGGAGGGACTGAAGCTTTCTTT
>.|11|many|TRBV2|TRBJ2-1
CASRLDNEQFF
TGTGCCAGCAGGCTAGACAATGAGCAGTTCTTC
>.|12|.|TRBV7-9|TRBJ2-7
CASRRGSYEQYF
TGTGCCAGCAGGCGTGGCTCCTACGAGCAGTACTTC
>.|12|.|TRBV6-5|TRBJ2-7
CASSASSYEQYF
TGTGCCAGCAGTGCGAGCTCCTACGAGCAGTACTTC
>.|14|.|TRBV2|TRBJ1-1
CASSGEWVNTEAFF
TGTGCCAGCAGTGGGGAGTGGGTGAACACTGAAGCTTTCTTT
>TRBD1|14|.|TRBV19|TRBJ1-2
CASSIPQTGYGYTF
TGTGCCAGTAGTATACCCCAGACAGGGTATGGCTACACCTTC
>TRBD1|15|few|TRBV4-1|TRBJ2-2
CASSRGQANTGELFF
TGCGCCAGCAGCCGCGGACAGGCGAACACCGGGGAGCTGTTTTTT
>TRBD1|14|.|TRBV27|TRBJ1-2
CASSSQGVNYGYTF
TGTGCCAGCAGCTCGCAGGGGGTTAACTATGGCTACACCTTC
>.|10|.|TRBV29-1|TRBJ2-5
CSATRETQYF
TGCAGCGCGACCAGGGAGACCCAGTACTTC
>TRBD2|15|.|TRBV10-3|TRBJ2-3
CAISRREGSTDTQYF
TGTGCCATCAGTCGGAGGGAGGGCTCGACAGATACGCAGTATTTT
>.|15|.|TRBV9|TRBJ2-7
CASSVEAGTTYEQYF
TGTGCCAGCAGCGTTGAAGCCGGGACCACCTACGAGCAGTACTTC
>.|14|few|TRBV29-1|TRBJ2-3
CSVVYGAGTDTQYF
TGCAGCGTTGTATACGGGGCGGGCACAGATACGCAGTATTTT
>.|13|few|TRBV4-1|TRBJ1-2
CASSQGTDYGYTF
TGCGCCAGCAGCCAAGGGACAGACTATGGCTACACCTTC
>.|13|few|TRBV7-9|TRBJ2-5
CASSSGSSETQYF
TGTGCCAGCAGCTCAGGGAGTTCAGAGACCCAGTACTTC
>.|13|.|TRBV29-1|TRBJ1-1
CSVAWAGNTEAFF
TGCAGCGTTGCTTGGGCAGGGAACACTGAAGCTTTCTTT
>.|13|.|TRBV4-1|TRBJ2-7
CASSQTLNYEQYF
TGCGCCAGCAGCCAGACCTTAAATTACGAGCAGTACTTC
>TRBD2|16|.|TRBV6-1|TRBJ2-7
CASSDHRGRATYEQYF
TGTGCCAGCAGTGATCATCGCGGGAGGGCGACCTACGAGCAGTACTTC
>TRBD1|14|.|TRBV2|TRBJ1-2
CASRPGQNYYGYTF
TGTGCCAGCAGGCCGGGACAGAACTACTATGGCTACACCTTC
>.|16|.|TRBV5-4|TRBJ2-1
CASSPQSGASYNEQFF
TGTGCCAGCAGCCCCCAATCTGGGGCCTCCTACAATGAGCAGTTCTTC
>.|15|.|TRBV23-1|TRBJ2-1
CASSLRDIANNEQFF
TGCGCCAGCAGTCTACGGGACATAGCAAACAATGAGCAGTTCTTC
>.|16|.|TRBV27|TRBJ1-2
CASKETRQDWKYGYTF
TGTGCCAGCAAAGAAACCCGCCAGGACTGGAAGTATGGCTACACCTTC
>TRBD2|15|.|TRBV7-3|TRBJ2-5
CASSLTSGAAVAQYF
TGTGCCAGCAGCTTAACTAGCGGGGCTGCGGTGGCCCAGTACTTC
>.|19|.|TRBV7-8|TRBJ2-7
CASSLIRRTHREGDYEQYF
TGTGCCAGCAGCTTAATTAGGAGGACCCACAGGGAAGGGGACTACGAGCAGTACTTC
>TRBD1|14|few|TRBV7-9|TRBJ2-2
CASSSHRGPGELFF
TGTGCCAGCAGCTCCCACAGGGGGCCCGGGGAGCTGTTTTTT
>TRBD1|14|few|TRBV6-5|TRBJ1-5
CASSSGTGNQPQHF
TGTGCCAGCAGTTCCGGGACAGGGAATCAGCCCCAGCATTTT
>TRBD2|15|once|TRBV11-3|TRBJ2-1
CASSLGLAGGNEQFF
TGTGCCAGCAGCTTGGGACTAGCGGGAGGGAATGAGCAGTTCTTC
>.|14|.|TRBV10-3|TRBJ2-7
CAISGPSVDYEQYF
TGTGCCATCAGTGGACCTAGCGTCGACTACGAGCAGTACTTC
>.|14|.|TRBV5-1|TRBJ2-7
CATQPTSFSYEQYF
TGCGCCACTCAGCCCACCAGTTTCTCCTACGAGCAGTACTTC
>TRBD1|12|few|TRBV29-1|TRBJ1-1
CSVQGARTEAFF
TGCAGCGTTCAGGGGGCGCGAACTGAAGCTTTCTTT
>TRBD2|12|.|TRBV5-1|TRBJ2-1
CASSFTSGEQFF
TGCGCCAGCAGTTTCACTAGCGGTGAGCAGTTCTTC
>.|18|few|TRBV18|TRBJ2-7
CASSPLNDRGSSSYEQYF
TGTGCCAGCTCACCCCTCAACGATCGGGGTTCCAGCTCCTACGAGCAGTACTTC
>.|13|.|TRBV28|TRBJ1-2
CASRHGRSIGYTF
TGTGCCAGCAGGCACGGCCGATCTATTGGCTACACCTTC
>.|12|.|TRBV29-1|TRBJ2-7
CSVAEGFYEQYF
TGCAGCGTGGCCGAGGGGTTCTACGAGCAGTACTTC